This is a list of T cell receptor beta chains from one sample in a study of blood T cell repertoires in COVID-19. TCRdb keeps only in-frame clones here, not all; method: immunoSEQ multiplex PCR. The sample holds some 270,000 clones; approximately 83% are singletons and the top ten take more than 9.5%. The sequenced sample was peripheral blood. The receptors were sampled from a woman aged 70-85 years with acute or convalescent COVID-19. CDR3s include the opening cysteine and the closing phenylalanine or tryptophan. The D gene is left open where the match is weak. For some rows the clone size is stated as once, few or many, or as a class when expanded; others skip it.

clone_size: .; j_call: TRBJ2-3; v_call: TRBV20-1; d_call: .; cdr3_nt: TGCAGTGTGCGGACTACAGATACGCAGTATTTT; cdr3_aa: CSVRTTDTQYF
clone_size: .; j_call: TRBJ2-7; v_call: TRBV11-2; d_call: TRBD1; cdr3_nt: TGTGCCAGCAGCCCGGAGACAGGGGGCGGCTACGAGCAGTACTTC; cdr3_aa: CASSPETGGGYEQYF
clone_size: .; j_call: TRBJ2-1; v_call: TRBV3-1/TRBV3-2; d_call: .; cdr3_nt: TGTGCCAGCAGCCTCGATTTACCAGGGGTAGGGGAGCAGTTCTTC; cdr3_aa: CASSLDLPGVGEQFF
clone_size: .; j_call: TRBJ2-1; v_call: TRBV6-4; d_call: TRBD2; cdr3_nt: TGTGCCAGCAGTTCTAGCGGGGGGACCGGTGAGCAGTTCTTC; cdr3_aa: CASSSSGGTGEQFF
clone_size: .; j_call: TRBJ2-1; v_call: TRBV4-2; d_call: TRBD1; cdr3_nt: TGTGCCAGCAGCAGAAGGGGACAGACATCCAACAATGAGCAGTTCTTC; cdr3_aa: CASSRRGQTSNNEQFF
clone_size: .; j_call: TRBJ1-1; v_call: TRBV5-4; d_call: TRBD1; cdr3_nt: TGTGCCAGCAGCCCATCCACCGGGACAGGGGAAACTGAAGCTTTCTTT; cdr3_aa: CASSPSTGTGETEAFF
clone_size: once; j_call: TRBJ2-2; v_call: TRBV6-5; d_call: .; cdr3_nt: TGTGCCACCTCCCCCACTGTCGGCGGGGAGCTGTTTTTT; cdr3_aa: CATSPTVGGELFF
clone_size: .; j_call: TRBJ2-7; v_call: TRBV5-1; d_call: TRBD2; cdr3_nt: TGCGCCAGCAGCGTTACTAGCGGGGGGTACGAGCAGTACTTC; cdr3_aa: CASSVTSGGYEQYF
clone_size: .; j_call: TRBJ2-3; v_call: TRBV6-5; d_call: .; cdr3_nt: TGTGCCAGCAGTCACCAACACCGCGGAGATACGCAGTATTTT; cdr3_aa: CASSHQHRGDTQYF
clone_size: .; j_call: TRBJ2-2; v_call: TRBV19; d_call: .; cdr3_nt: TGTGCCAGTAGCCCGGGACTTAACACCGGGGAGCTGTTTTTT; cdr3_aa: CASSPGLNTGELFF
clone_size: .; j_call: TRBJ1-2; v_call: TRBV19; d_call: .; cdr3_nt: TGTGCCAGTACCTCATCCACGAGGGCGAAGTACACCTTC; cdr3_aa: CASTSSTRAKYTF
clone_size: once; j_call: TRBJ2-3; v_call: TRBV6-6; d_call: TRBD2; cdr3_nt: TGTGCCAGCAGTCACCTCAGGACTAGCGGGGGCCCTAGCACAGATACGCAGTATTTT; cdr3_aa: CASSHLRTSGGPSTDTQYF
clone_size: .; j_call: TRBJ1-1; v_call: TRBV6-2/TRBV6-3; d_call: TRBD1; cdr3_nt: TGTGCCAGCAGTACAGGGGGCGCAGGCGTTAGTGAAGCTTTCTTT; cdr3_aa: CASSTGGAGVSEAFF
clone_size: .; j_call: TRBJ2-3; v_call: TRBV7-3; d_call: .; cdr3_nt: TGTGCCAGCAGCTCGACAGGGAGGTCAGATACGCAGTATTTT; cdr3_aa: CASSSTGRSDTQYF
clone_size: .; j_call: TRBJ1-5; v_call: TRBV12-2; d_call: .; cdr3_nt: TGTGCAAGTCGCGACAGGTGGTGGGGCTTGGTCAGCAATCAGCCCCAGCATTTT; cdr3_aa: CASRDRWWGLVSNQPQHF
clone_size: .; j_call: TRBJ1-3; v_call: TRBV3-1/TRBV3-2; d_call: TRBD1; cdr3_nt: TGTGCCAGCAGACTGACAGGGTCTGGAAACACCATATATTTT; cdr3_aa: CASRLTGSGNTIYF
clone_size: .; j_call: TRBJ1-1; v_call: TRBV29-1; d_call: .; cdr3_nt: TGCAGCGTGGACCCCACCAGGGTGGGTGAAGCTTTCTTT; cdr3_aa: CSVDPTRVGEAFF
clone_size: .; j_call: TRBJ1-1; v_call: TRBV27; d_call: TRBD1; cdr3_nt: TGTGCCAGCAGTTCCCTCCGACAGGGGGCCGCTGGGACTGAAGCTTTCTTT; cdr3_aa: CASSSLRQGAAGTEAFF
clone_size: .; j_call: TRBJ1-1; v_call: TRBV3-1/TRBV3-2; d_call: .; cdr3_nt: TGTGCCAGCAGCCAAGAAGGGGTCATGAACACTGAAGCTTTCTTT; cdr3_aa: CASSQEGVMNTEAFF
clone_size: .; j_call: TRBJ2-5; v_call: TRBV5-5; d_call: TRBD2; cdr3_nt: TGTGCCAGCAGCACCGGGACTAGCGGGGGGGAGACCCAGTACTTC; cdr3_aa: CASSTGTSGGETQYF
clone_size: few; j_call: TRBJ2-5; v_call: TRBV11-2; d_call: TRBD2; cdr3_nt: TGTGCCAGCAGCGTGTTAGCGGGGGGCCAAGAGACCCAGTACTTC; cdr3_aa: CASSVLAGGQETQYF
clone_size: .; j_call: TRBJ1-3; v_call: TRBV7-9; d_call: .; cdr3_nt: TGTGCCAGCGCCCCTTTTTGGGCCGTCTCTGGAAACACCATATATTTT; cdr3_aa: CASAPFWAVSGNTIYF
clone_size: .; j_call: TRBJ2-1; v_call: TRBV9; d_call: TRBD2; cdr3_nt: TGTGCCAGCAGCCTCGCGATAGGAGCGGGGGGGGATGAGCAGTTCTTC; cdr3_aa: CASSLAIGAGGDEQFF
clone_size: .; j_call: TRBJ2-7; v_call: TRBV18; d_call: .; cdr3_nt: TGTGCCAGCTCCCTCGGCCCGGAGGGCGAGCAGTACTTC; cdr3_aa: CASSLGPEGEQYF
clone_size: .; j_call: TRBJ1-1; v_call: TRBV19; d_call: .; cdr3_nt: TGTGCCAGTAGTATAAGTACGGGGATGGGAAACACTGAAGCTTTCTTT; cdr3_aa: CASSISTGMGNTEAFF
clone_size: .; j_call: TRBJ2-4; v_call: TRBV4-1; d_call: .; cdr3_nt: TGCGCCAGCAGCCCAGGAATAGCCAAAAACATTCAGTACTTC; cdr3_aa: CASSPGIAKNIQYF
clone_size: .; j_call: TRBJ1-2; v_call: TRBV25-1; d_call: .; cdr3_nt: TGTGCCAGCAGTGACGCTAAGGGGGGCTACACCTTC; cdr3_aa: CASSDAKGGYTF
clone_size: .; j_call: TRBJ2-7; v_call: TRBV2; d_call: .; cdr3_nt: TGTGCCAGCAGTGAAGAATGGGGGGACTACGAGCAGTACTTC; cdr3_aa: CASSEEWGDYEQYF
clone_size: .; j_call: TRBJ1-2; v_call: TRBV29-1; d_call: TRBD1; cdr3_nt: TGCAGCGTTCGGACAGGTGCCCTCTATGGCTACACCTTC; cdr3_aa: CSVRTGALYGYTF
clone_size: few; j_call: TRBJ2-1; v_call: TRBV29-1; d_call: .; cdr3_nt: TGCAGCGTGACAGGCCAAAACAATGAGCAGTTCTTC; cdr3_aa: CSVTGQNNEQFF
clone_size: .; j_call: TRBJ2-5; v_call: TRBV7-6; d_call: .; cdr3_nt: TGTGCCAGCAGCTTAGCGCCAGGGGTGATGGTGGTTGAGTCTCACTTC; cdr3_aa: CASSLAPGVMVVESHF
clone_size: .; j_call: TRBJ1-5; v_call: TRBV4-1; d_call: .; cdr3_nt: TGCGCCAGCAGCCAAGATGGCAGGCTCGAGTTTAATCAGCCCCAGCATTTT; cdr3_aa: CASSQDGRLEFNQPQHF
clone_size: .; j_call: TRBJ1-1; v_call: TRBV6-5; d_call: .; cdr3_nt: TGTGCCAGCAGAAAGGGGCGGACTGAAGCTTTCTTT; cdr3_aa: CASRKGRTEAFF
clone_size: .; j_call: TRBJ2-5; v_call: TRBV5-1; d_call: TRBD2; cdr3_nt: TGCGCCAGCAGCACGAGCGGGGGGACAGAGACCCAGTACTTC; cdr3_aa: CASSTSGGTETQYF
clone_size: .; j_call: TRBJ1-1; v_call: TRBV2; d_call: .; cdr3_nt: TGTGCCAGCACCAAGGGGGGGCCCTTTGACACTGAAGCTTTCTTT; cdr3_aa: CASTKGGPFDTEAFF
clone_size: .; j_call: TRBJ1-1; v_call: TRBV19; d_call: .; cdr3_nt: TGTGCCAGTCGGGACACCCACACTGAAGCTTTCTTT; cdr3_aa: CASRDTHTEAFF
clone_size: .; j_call: TRBJ1-4; v_call: TRBV6-5; d_call: TRBD1; cdr3_nt: TGTGCCAGCAGGGATTACAGGGGCCCTAATGAAAAACTGTTTTTT; cdr3_aa: CASRDYRGPNEKLFF
clone_size: .; j_call: TRBJ2-3; v_call: TRBV18; d_call: .; cdr3_nt: TGTGCCAGCTCACCAACGGGGCGGGGAGGTTCAGATACGCAGTATTTT; cdr3_aa: CASSPTGRGGSDTQYF
clone_size: few; j_call: TRBJ2-1; v_call: TRBV6-5; d_call: .; cdr3_nt: TGTGCCAGCAGTCCCGGGATTTACTTTACCAATGAGCAGTTCTTC; cdr3_aa: CASSPGIYFTNEQFF
clone_size: .; j_call: TRBJ1-6; v_call: TRBV27; d_call: TRBD1; cdr3_nt: TGTGCCAGCAGTTCCCGGGGCAGGGGGAATTCACCCCTCCACTTT; cdr3_aa: CASSSRGRGNSPLHF
clone_size: .; j_call: TRBJ1-2; v_call: TRBV6-5; d_call: .; cdr3_nt: TGTGCCAGCAGGTCCGGACAGCTAATCTATGGCTACACCTTC; cdr3_aa: CASRSGQLIYGYTF
clone_size: .; j_call: TRBJ1-4; v_call: TRBV6-4; d_call: .; cdr3_nt: TGTGCCAGCAGTCGGGGGGTCGGGGAAAAACTGTTTTTT; cdr3_aa: CASSRGVGEKLFF
clone_size: .; j_call: TRBJ1-6; v_call: TRBV6-5; d_call: .; cdr3_nt: TGTGCCAGCAGACCCCCGCAGAATTCACCCCTCCACTTT; cdr3_aa: CASRPPQNSPLHF
clone_size: .; j_call: TRBJ1-3; v_call: TRBV3-1/TRBV3-2; d_call: .; cdr3_nt: TGTGCCAGCAGCCAAGGGGGCCTCTCTGGAAACACCATATATTTT; cdr3_aa: CASSQGGLSGNTIYF
clone_size: .; j_call: TRBJ1-1; v_call: TRBV6-5; d_call: .; cdr3_nt: TGTGCCAGCAGCCGGCGGGGTTACACTGAAGCTTTCTTT; cdr3_aa: CASSRRGYTEAFF
clone_size: once; j_call: TRBJ1-1; v_call: TRBV5-5; d_call: .; cdr3_nt: TGTGCCAGCGGGGTCGTAGGGGATATCTTAAATGAAGCTTTCTTT; cdr3_aa: CASGVVGDILNEAFF
clone_size: .; j_call: TRBJ2-3; v_call: TRBV27; d_call: TRBD2; cdr3_nt: TGTGCCAGCAGTGTACTAGCGGGGGGTAACACAGATACGCAGTATTTT; cdr3_aa: CASSVLAGGNTDTQYF
clone_size: .; j_call: TRBJ2-5; v_call: TRBV5-1; d_call: TRBD2; cdr3_nt: TGCGCCAGCAGCTCCGGGGGGGTTCAAGAGACCCAGTACTTC; cdr3_aa: CASSSGGVQETQYF
clone_size: .; j_call: TRBJ1-5; v_call: TRBV7-8; d_call: .; cdr3_nt: TGTGCCAGCAGCTTATCGGGCAGGGTTAATCAGCCCCAGCATTTT; cdr3_aa: CASSLSGRVNQPQHF
clone_size: .; j_call: TRBJ1-3; v_call: TRBV25-1; d_call: .; cdr3_nt: TGTGCCAGCAGTGCAGGGGCGTCTGGAAACACCATATATTTT; cdr3_aa: CASSAGASGNTIYF
clone_size: .; j_call: TRBJ1-5; v_call: TRBV10-3; d_call: TRBD1; cdr3_nt: TGTGCCATCAGGAGGGACAGCGATCAGCCCCAGCATTTT; cdr3_aa: CAIRRDSDQPQHF
clone_size: .; j_call: TRBJ2-7; v_call: TRBV5-5; d_call: .; cdr3_nt: TGTGCCAGCAGCTTCTATCCCGGCGGCTCCTACGAGCAGTACTTC; cdr3_aa: CASSFYPGGSYEQYF
clone_size: .; j_call: TRBJ2-1; v_call: TRBV5-6; d_call: TRBD2; cdr3_nt: TGTGCCAGCAGCCACGTCGAGCGGGGTAGGAACAATGAGCAGTTCTTC; cdr3_aa: CASSHVERGRNNEQFF
clone_size: .; j_call: TRBJ1-2; v_call: TRBV3-1/TRBV3-2; d_call: .; cdr3_nt: TGTGCCAGCAGCCAAGACGCCCCCGGCTATGGCTACACCTTC; cdr3_aa: CASSQDAPGYGYTF